Reported below is one T cell receptor (beta chain). This CDR3 region has 13 residues. CDR1 is SQVTM and CDR2 is ANQGSEA in the germline V gene. V shed 4 bases and J shed 4 bases, with 11 bases lying between them. These data originate in a study of blood T cell repertoires in COVID-19. Assay used: immunoSEQ multiplex PCR; TCRdb lists only in-frame clones, some missing. The data hold under 200,000 clones, with more than 65% observed a single time. The receptor comes from a man aged 60 to 69 who had recovered from COVID-19. The sequenced material came from PBMCs or T cells enriched from blood (not recorded which). The chain carries TRBV29-1 and TRBJ2-1; possibly TRBD1 for D (5 bases). CDR3 in amino acids: CSVVWTTYNEQFF. CDR3 nucleotide sequence: TGCAGCGTTGTGTGGACAACATACAATGAGCAGTTCTTC.